This TCR beta chain was retrieved from a study of human thymus T cells. Clones were sequenced by immunoSEQ multiplex PCR, and TCRdb holds only the in-frame ones, with some missing. The sample has about 50,000 clones, approximately 95% seen once. V lost 4 bases, J lost 6 bases, and 10 bases stayed unmatched. In germline, CDR1 is SGHNT, CDR2 YYREEE (reference sequence). The CDR3 consists of 14 residues. The rearrangement links TRBV5-4 to TRBJ2-7, with 7 bases matching TRBD2. This TCR was recovered from a girl under two years old with a congenital heart defect but otherwise immunologically healthy. Sequences were obtained from blood. CDR3 protein: CASSTQQTSSEQYF. The CDR3 DNA reads as TGTGCCAGCAGCACACAACAGACTAGCTCCGAGCAGTACTTC.